The 25 T cell receptor beta chains below all came from one sample that was sequenced in a study of blood T cell repertoires in COVID-19. Sequencing was performed with immunoSEQ multiplex PCR; in TCRdb, only in-frame clones are kept and a portion is missing. Found here are fewer than 300,000 clones, approximately 88% of them singletons; the top ten hold 0.95% to 1.5%. The material sequenced was PBMCs or T cells enriched from blood (not recorded which). The receptors were gathered from a woman aged 40 to 50 with acute COVID-19.

This clone was found once. This chain connects TRBV9 to TRBJ2-7, with TRBD1 matching 9 bases. V gave up 3 bases and J gave up 3 bases; unmatched junction bases: 7. Germline CDR1 is SGDLS and CDR2 is YYNGEE. This CDR3 spans 15 amino acids. The CDR3 spells CASSATTGGFYEQYF. The CDR3 nucleotides are TGTGCCAGCAGCGCAACGACAGGGGGGTTCTACGAGCAGTACTTC.

Worth noting for this clone: This CDR3 is also generated by other DNA sequences in the sample. The chain is built from TRBV19 and TRBJ1-1; maybe TRBD1 (5 bases). V was cut by 4 bases and J by 2 bases, with 8 bases left in between. The germline V gene encodes CDR1 LNHDA and CDR2 SQIVND (reference sequence). The CDR3 runs to 13 residues. CDR3: CASSTQGNTEAFF. Written as DNA, the CDR3 is TGTGCCAGTAGTACCCAGGGAAACACTGAAGCTTTCTTT.

The chain employs TRBV5-1 and TRBJ1-2, with 7 bases fitting TRBD1. CDR3 size: 17 residues. V trimming: 0 bases; J trimming: 2 bases; junction bases outside the gene matches: 10. The germline V gene encodes CDR1 SGHRS and CDR2 YFSETQ. The CDR3: CASSLDGPRGMNYGYTF. In nucleotides, the CDR3 is TGCGCCAGCAGCTTGGATGGACCCAGGGGGATGAACTATGGCTACACCTTC.

This chain uses TRBV7-8 with TRBJ2-3; tentatively, D is TRBD2 (6 bases). CDR3 size: 13 residues. CDR1 and CDR2 from the germline V gene are SGHVS and FQNEAQ. Deletions cut 4 bases from V and 14 bases from J, with 19 bases between. The CDR3 nucleotides are TGTGCCAGCAGCTCCATTCTAGCGACTCTAACGTATTTT. Amino acids: CASSSILATLTYF. Full variable domain (missing parts from reference TRBV7-8 and TRBJ2-3): GAGVSQSPRYKVAKRGQDVALRCDPISGHVSLFWYQQALGQGPEFLTYFQNEAQLDKSGLPSDRFFAERPEGSVSTLKIQRTQQEDSAVYLCASSSILATLTYFGPGTRLTVL.

The chain links TRBV5-6 to TRBJ2-5, with D possibly being TRBD1 (5 bases). Looked up from germline, CDR1 is SGHDT and CDR2 is YYEEEE. The CDR3 length is 12 residues. With 2 bases removed from V and 3 bases from J, the gap between germline ends came to 5 bases. The CDR3 loop reads CASSLQEETQYF. The CDR3 bases are TGTGCCAGCAGCTTACAGGAAGAGACCCAGTACTTC.

This clone showed up just once. V and J are TRBV5-1 and TRBJ2-2; 8 bases fit TRBD1. Germline V gene data show CDR1 as SGHRS and CDR2 as YFSETQ. V lost 4 bases to trimming and J lost 0 bases; unmatched junction nucleotides: 2. The CDR3 has 15 residues. The CDR3 protein is CASSPGQANTGELFF. In DNA form, the CDR3 reads TGCGCCAGCAGCCCGGGACAGGCGAACACCGGGGAGCTGTTTTTT.

The genes are TRBV27 and TRBJ1-5; the match to TRBD1 covers 7 bases. The junction had 6 bases not matched to a gene; V was cut back by 0 bases and J by 4 bases. The germline V gene has CDR1 MNHEY and CDR2 SMNVEV (reference sequence). This CDR3 contains 16 residues. The CDR3 loop reads CASSLSWAGGNQPQHF. CDR3 in DNA: TGTGCCAGCAGTTTATCTTGGGCAGGGGGTAATCAGCCCCAGCATTTT.

The genes are TRBV9 and TRBJ2-3; D may be TRBD1 (5 bases). The CDR3 has 15 residues. With 2 bases removed from V and 0 bases from J, the gap between germline ends came to 10 bases. The germline V gene encodes CDR1 SGDLS and CDR2 YYNGEE. The CDR3, as DNA: TGTGCCAGCAGCGTGGGGCTCACTAGCACAGATACGCAGTATTTT. It specifies CASSVGLTSTDTQYF.

The CDR3 region has the DNA TGTGCCAGCAGTTTATCGAGAACAGCCGAAGCTTTCTTT. Its protein product is CASSLSRTAEAFF. This sequence joins TRBV27 and TRBJ1-1, with D hard to call. With 0 bases removed from V and 8 bases from J, the gap between germline ends came to 10 bases. The CDR3 is made up of 13 amino acids. CDR1 MNHEY and CDR2 SMNVEV come from the germline V gene (reference sequence).

CDR3 loop: CAIDTPRDRGPGELFF. The CDR3 DNA follows: TGTGCCATTGATACTCCCCGGGACAGGGGGCCCGGGGAGCTGTTTTTT. This chain connects TRBV2 to TRBJ2-2; 12 bases are shared with TRBD1. Germline V gene data show CDR1 as SNHLY and CDR2 as FYNNEI. V lost 10 bases and J lost 6; bases outside the gene matches: 12. The CDR3 length is 16 residues.

The chain carries TRBV28 and TRBJ1-1; maybe TRBD1 (6 bases). The germline gives CDR1 MDHEN, CDR2 SYDVKM. Trimming stripped 0 bases from V and 3 bases from J, with 11 bases between. This CDR3 comprises 15 residues. The CDR3 sequence is CASSLWTGGDTEAFF. CDR3 bases: TGTGCCAGCAGTTTATGGACAGGCGGCGACACTGAAGCTTTCTTT. Filled out from reference TRBV28 and TRBJ1-1, the complete variable domain reads DVKVTQSSRYLVKRTGEKVFLECVQDMDHENMFWYRQDPGLGLRLIYFSYDVKMKEKGDIPEGYSVSREKKERFSLILESASTNQTSMYLCASSLWTGGDTEAFFGQGTRLTVV.

The rearrangement joins TRBV5-1 to TRBJ2-1, with 10 bases matching TRBD2. Per germline, CDR1 SGHRS and CDR2 YFSETQ. The CDR3 is 15 residues long. Trimming removed 4 bases from V and 6 bases from J; junction bases left unmatched: 7. The CDR3 sequence is CASSRLAGEINEQFF. CDR3 sequence (DNA): TGCGCCAGCAGCAGACTAGCGGGCGAGATCAATGAGCAGTTCTTC.

This sequence joins TRBV5-1 and TRBJ2-7; D is unclear. Between the trimmed V and J ends, which lost 3 bases and 8 bases, there was a span of 9 bases. Germline assignment: CDR1 SGHRS and CDR2 YFSETQ. The CDR3 loop spans 11 amino acids. CDR3 amino acids: CASSSQTQQYF. The CDR3 DNA follows: TGCGCCAGCAGCTCTCAGACTCAGCAGTACTTC.

This chain joins TRBV11-3 and TRBJ1-1; 7 bases are a match to TRBD1. The CDR3 has 15 amino acids. The J segment lost 4 bases and the V segment lost 5 bases, leaving 10 bases of the junction unmatched. The germline CDR1 and CDR2 sequences are SGHNT and YENEEA. The CDR3 reads CASSATAGGSTEAFF. The CDR3, as DNA: TGTGCCAGCAGCGCGACAGCAGGGGGAAGCACTGAAGCTTTCTTT.

The J gene is TRBJ2-7, the V gene TRBV28; 12 nucleotides line up with TRBD1. The length of the CDR3 is 16 residues. With 2 bases clipped from V and 3 bases from J, the junction kept 5 bases outside the gene matches. Germline lookup yields CDR1 MDHEN and CDR2 SYDVKM. CDR3 sequence: CASSLGGTGGIYEQYF. The CDR3 nucleotides read TGTGCCAGCAGTTTAGGGGGGACAGGGGGCATCTACGAGCAGTACTTC.

This clone was counted between two and nine times. This rearrangement joins TRBV6-5 to TRBJ1-5, with D possibly being TRBD1 (5 bases). Trimming removed 6 bases at V and 4 bases at J, with 16 bases between. The germline V gene encodes CDR1 MNHEY and CDR2 SVGAGI. The CDR3 length is 15 residues. CDR3 in DNA: TGTGCCAGCAGCAGGGCACAGGCCGCTAATCAGCCCCAGCATTTT. Translation gives CASSRAQAANQPQHF.

The chain carries TRBV10-3 and TRBJ1-3; possible D gene TRBD1, 5 bases. Per germline, CDR1 ENHRY and CDR2 SYGVKD. The length of the CDR3 is 14 residues. V dropped 11 bases and J dropped 8 bases, with 22 bases sitting between them. This CDR3 reads CASTGTAGLDTIYF. In DNA form, the CDR3 reads TGTGCCTCCACCGGGACTGCCGGTCTGGACACCATATATTTT.

The chain has TRBV27 and TRBJ1-1; 7 bases align to TRBD1. V trimming: 8 bases; J trimming: 4 bases; junction bases outside the gene matches: 10. The CDR3 extends over 14 amino acids. Per the germline V gene, CDR1 is MNHEY and CDR2 is SMNVEV (reference sequence). The CDR3 DNA is TGTGCCAGCGGGATGACAGGGTTTAGCACTGAAGCTTTCTTT. It encodes CASGMTGFSTEAFF.

This clone was recorded only once. The chain couples TRBV6-2 or TRBV6-3 to TRBJ1-4; D is possibly TRBD1 (5 bases). The V gene's germline CDR1 is MNHEY and CDR2 SVGEGT. Trimming cost V 4 bases and J 7 bases, with 16 bases left between them. This CDR3 has 15 amino acids. CDR3 amino acids: CASSFPGGASEKLFF. The CDR3 nucleotides are TGTGCCAGCAGTTTCCCGGGGGGAGCTTCTGAAAAACTGTTTTTT.

The chain is built from TRBV11-3 and TRBJ2-1, with 9 bases that match TRBD2. The V gene's germline CDR1 is SGHNT and CDR2 YENEEA. V dropped 6 bases and J dropped 1; count of bases not matched to a gene: 10. This CDR3 contains 17 residues. The CDR3 DNA follows: TGTGCCAGCAGTTTCTGGACTAGCGAACCTTCCTACAATGAGCAGTTCTTC. Translated, it gives CASSFWTSEPSYNEQFF.

The V gene is TRBV28, the J gene TRBJ1-1; D is undetermined. V lost 2 bases to trimming and J lost 4 bases, with 17 bases between them. Germline V gene sequence: CDR1 MDHEN, CDR2 SYDVKM. The CDR3 covers 16 residues. In DNA, the CDR3 is TGTGCCAGCAGTTTAGGCCTGGGCCAGGTGGGCACTGAAGCTTTCTTT. It codes for CASSLGLGQVGTEAFF.

This chain joins TRBV6-5 and TRBJ2-3; D possibly corresponds to TRBD1 (6 bases). Trimming stripped 7 bases from V and 2 bases from J, with 10 bases between. Per the germline V gene, CDR1 is MNHEY and CDR2 is SVGAGI. This CDR3 has 13 amino acids. DNA of the CDR3: TGTGCCAGCACTTCAGGGGCCACAGATACGCAGTATTTT. Residues: CASTSGATDTQYF.

The V and J genes are TRBV28 and TRBJ1-1, with TRBD1 identical over 8 bases. The germline CDR1 and CDR2 sequences are MDHEN and SYDVKM. The CDR3 totals 13 residues. After removal of 7 bases from V and 4 bases from J, the junction contained 5 bases not matched to a gene. The CDR3 protein is CASNNRGGTEAFF. In DNA form, the CDR3 reads TGTGCCAGCAATAACAGGGGGGGCACTGAAGCTTTCTTT.

The chain combines TRBV19 with TRBJ2-7, with D maybe TRBD2 (7 bases). The CDR3 has 14 amino acids. Germline V gene sequence: CDR1 LNHDA, CDR2 SQIVND (reference sequence). V lost 4 bases and J lost 5, with 15 bases in between. The CDR3 loop is CASSKGGGGDEQYV. The CDR3 nucleotides read TGTGCCAGTAGTAAGGGAGGGGGAGGAGACGAGCAGTACGTC.

This clone has a handful of counts. The chain has TRBV5-6 and TRBJ1-3; possibly TRBD1 for D (6 bases). CDR1 and CDR2 (germline): SGHDT, YYEEEE. Trimming stripped 4 bases from V and 0 bases from J, with 11 bases between. The CDR3 is made up of 15 amino acids. The DNA of the CDR3 is TGTGCCAGCAGCGGGACGGACAGCTCTGGAAACACCATATATTTT. This codes for CASSGTDSSGNTIYF.